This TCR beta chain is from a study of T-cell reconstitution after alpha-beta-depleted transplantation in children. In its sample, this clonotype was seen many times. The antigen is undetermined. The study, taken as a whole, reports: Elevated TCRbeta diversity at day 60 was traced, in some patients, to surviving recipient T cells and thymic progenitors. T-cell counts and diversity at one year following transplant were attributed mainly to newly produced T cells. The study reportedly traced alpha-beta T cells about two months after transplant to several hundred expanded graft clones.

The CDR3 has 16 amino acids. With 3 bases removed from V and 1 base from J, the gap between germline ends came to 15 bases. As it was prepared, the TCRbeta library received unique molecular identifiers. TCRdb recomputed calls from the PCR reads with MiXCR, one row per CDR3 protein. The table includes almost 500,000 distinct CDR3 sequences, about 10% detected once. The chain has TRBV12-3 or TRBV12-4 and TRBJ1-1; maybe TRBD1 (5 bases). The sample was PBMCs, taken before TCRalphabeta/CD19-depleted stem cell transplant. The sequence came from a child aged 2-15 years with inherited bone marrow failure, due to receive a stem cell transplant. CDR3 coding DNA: TGTGCCAGCAGTTTTTCGGAGGGAAGGGGGAACACTGAAGCTTTCTTT. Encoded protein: CASSFSEGRGNTEAFF.